This entry features one T cell receptor beta chain sequence. Its antigen is currently not known. Base qualities were left out, and no much larger clone turns up one base away. Library method: the immunoSEQ multiplex PCR assay. For most patients, genomic DNA was isolated with the Qiagen DNeasy Blood and Tissue Kit and shipped frozen to Adaptive Biotechnologies for TCR sequencing. For most patients, high-throughput TCR-beta CDR3 sequencing of genomic DNA was performed by Adaptive Biotechnologies. The authors processed their data as follows. TCR sequencing data were retrieved from Adaptive's ImmunoSEQ software for about 17 patients, whereas three other patients were processed with MiXCR and VDJtools. To correct CD4 versus CD8 sorting errors, any sequence found in both subsets at a frequency ratio below 5:1 was removed. CDR3 nucleotide sequences shared between donor and recipient were removed because their origin could not be assigned. To be classed as alloreactive, a clone needed at least 2-fold expansion over unstimulated cells and a minimum CFSE-low frequency of 0.002% (template counts) or 0.001% (read counts). Clones detected in sequenced pre-transplant spleen, lymph node, or MLR CFSE-low populations of the donor or recipient were defined as mappable. Cumulative frequency of alloreactive clones was calculated as a percentage of all sequences weighted by copy number. TCRdb retrieved this table from immuneACCESS and kept in-frame rearrangements only. Not all clones are present; in checked studies, unresolved V genes account for under half, and no reason is known for the remainder. D and trimming were read from the DNA, whereas the V and J calls and clone size are those reported in that table. This sample has around 100,000 clones in its table, and about 90% of those were observed once. The ten largest clones capture 0.9% of the sample.

This specimen's time point label, interpreted: cells obtained before transplantation from donor or recipient. CD3+CD4+ and CD3+CD8+ populations were FACS-sorted from unstimulated pre-transplant donor and recipient cells taken from spleen or lymph nodes. The germline V gene sets CDR1 to MGHRA and CDR2 to YSYEKL. V loses 4 bases of germline sequence and J loses 3 bases, and the interval between the two ends is 10 bases. CDR3 length: 14 amino acids, cysteine to phenylalanine. Only the CDR3 DNA is retained, 42 bases long and in frame from the first base. The source of the sample is a study of graft-versus-host responses after intestinal transplantation (dated by TCRdb to the early 2020s). In the study overall: The transplants that recipients received were multivisceral, liver-intestinal, or isolated intestinal. All recipients received anti-thymocyte globulin induction followed by maintenance tacrolimus and steroids for approximately 3 years. After intestinal transplantation, graft-versus-host and host-versus-graft alloreactive T cell clones were followed in the graft, circulation and bone marrow using bulk TCR-beta CDR3 sequencing. Alloreactive clones were identified by sequencing pre-transplant mixed lymphocyte reaction products and comparing them with unstimulated pre-transplant donor and recipient T cells. A cohort of fewer than 25 intestinal transplant recipients, including one retransplant, was enrolled, and 3 patients lacking pretransplant specimens were excluded. Donor T cell macrochimerism was defined as a peak of at least 4% donor T cells among recipient peripheral blood mononuclear cells. Samples from three later patients were sequenced in-house on an Illumina MiSeq with MiXCR processing rather than by the commercial service.

The study at large found these results: GvH clones were detected in recipient bone marrow, and some appeared earlier in ileal mucosa or blood, consistent with an intestinal mucosal origin. The conclusions were limited by the relatively low number and heterogeneity of the intestinal transplant patients. High GvH to HvG T cell clonal ratios were observed in the allografts of patients with donor T cell macrochimerism. Peak levels of circulating GvH clones were associated with declines in HvG clones early after transplant.

This clonotype originated in a human donor who received an intestinal transplant. This chain joins TRBV4-1 to TRBJ1-3, and perhaps TRBD1 as D gene, on 5 matching bases. The source was unstimulated CD4+ T cells sorted from spleen or lymph node cells, collected before intestinal transplant. The CDR3 protein: CASSPAGGGNTIYF. The bases read TGCGCCAGCAGCCCGGCTGGGGGTGGAAACACCATATATTTT.